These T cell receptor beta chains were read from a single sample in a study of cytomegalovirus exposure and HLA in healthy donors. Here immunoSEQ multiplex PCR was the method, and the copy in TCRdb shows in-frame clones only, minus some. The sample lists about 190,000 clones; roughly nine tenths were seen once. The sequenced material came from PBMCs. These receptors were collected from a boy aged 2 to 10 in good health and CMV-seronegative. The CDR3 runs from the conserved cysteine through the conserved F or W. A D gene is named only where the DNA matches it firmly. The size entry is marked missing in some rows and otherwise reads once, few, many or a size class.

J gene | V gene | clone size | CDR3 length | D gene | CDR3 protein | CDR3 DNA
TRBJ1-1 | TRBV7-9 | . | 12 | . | CASSPMGPEAFF | TGTGCCAGCAGCCCTATGGGGCCTGAAGCTTTCTTT
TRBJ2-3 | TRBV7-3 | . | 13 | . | CASSLSQADTQYF | TGTGCCAGCAGCCTAAGTCAGGCAGATACGCAGTATTTT
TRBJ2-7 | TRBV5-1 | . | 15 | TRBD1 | CASSLAGDRGDEQYF | TGCGCCAGCAGCTTGGCAGGGGACAGGGGAGACGAGCAGTACTTC
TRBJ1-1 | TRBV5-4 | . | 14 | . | CASHYPRENTEAFF | TGTGCCAGCCACTATCCCAGGGAGAACACTGAAGCTTTCTTT
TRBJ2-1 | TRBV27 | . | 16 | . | CASSGLSVRSYNEQFF | TGTGCCAGCAGTGGGCTTAGCGTCCGTTCCTACAATGAGCAGTTCTTC
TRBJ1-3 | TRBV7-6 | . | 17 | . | CASSLGTGSFSGNTIYF | TGTGCCAGCAGCTTAGGAACCGGGAGCTTCTCTGGAAACACCATATATTTT
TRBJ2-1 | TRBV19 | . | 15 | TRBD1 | CASSIQGVPYNEQFF | TGTGCCAGTAGTATACAGGGGGTACCCTACAATGAGCAGTTCTTC
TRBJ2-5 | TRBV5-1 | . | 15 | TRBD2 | CASSRGGHLQETQYF | TGCGCCAGCAGCCGGGGGGGGCACCTCCAGGAGACCCAGTACTTC
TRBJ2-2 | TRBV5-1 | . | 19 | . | CASSNSLKASGRDTGELFF | TGCGCCAGCAGCAACTCCCTCAAGGCCAGCGGGCGAGATACCGGGGAGCTGTTTTTT
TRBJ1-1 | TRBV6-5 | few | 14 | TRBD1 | CASTDRVKGTEAFF | TGTGCCAGCACCGACAGGGTGAAGGGTACTGAAGCTTTCTTT
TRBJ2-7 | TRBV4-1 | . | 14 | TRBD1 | CASSQGTGLYEQYF | TGCGCCAGCAGCCAAGGGACAGGGTTATACGAGCAGTACTTC
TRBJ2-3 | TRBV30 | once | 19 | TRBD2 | CAWSPYPRRASGSADTQYF | TGTGCCTGGAGTCCCTACCCCCGCCGGGCTAGCGGGAGTGCAGATACGCAGTATTTT
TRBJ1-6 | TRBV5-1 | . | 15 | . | CASSFEGRNNSPLHF | TGCGCCAGCAGCTTTGAAGGCAGGAATAATTCACCCCTCCACTTT
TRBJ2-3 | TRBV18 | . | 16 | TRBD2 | CASSPPLAGGTDTQYF | TGTGCCAGCTCACCACCGTTAGCGGGGGGCACAGATACGCAGTATTTT
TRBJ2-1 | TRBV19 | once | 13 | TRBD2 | CASSIEKTSEQFF | TGTGCCAGTAGTATAGAGAAGACTAGCGAGCAGTTCTTC
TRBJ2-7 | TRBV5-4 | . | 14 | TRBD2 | CASKSRRGGPEQYF | TGTGCCAGCAAATCCAGACGGGGGGGTCCCGAGCAGTACTTC
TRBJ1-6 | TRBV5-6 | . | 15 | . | CASSLAGGQRSPLHF | TGTGCCAGCAGCTTGGCAGGCGGACAGCGGTCACCCCTCCACTTT
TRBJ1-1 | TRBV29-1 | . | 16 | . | CSVETSWATVYSEAFF | TGCAGCGTTGAAACATCCTGGGCCACTGTATACTCTGAAGCTTTCTTT
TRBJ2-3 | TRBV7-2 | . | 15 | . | CASSVTRGLADTQYF | TGTGCCAGCAGCGTTACTAGAGGGCTCGCAGATACGCAGTATTTT
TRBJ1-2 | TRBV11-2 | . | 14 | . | CASSSPLGGYGYTF | TGTGCCAGCAGCTCCCCACTGGGGGGGTATGGCTACACCTTC
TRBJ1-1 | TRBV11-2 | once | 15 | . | CASGDPVGGDTEAFF | TGTGCCAGCGGCGACCCGGTGGGAGGGGACACTGAAGCTTTCTTT
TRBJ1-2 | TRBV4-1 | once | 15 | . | CASSQVVAANYGYTF | TGCGCCAGCAGCCAAGTAGTTGCGGCTAACTATGGCTACACCTTC
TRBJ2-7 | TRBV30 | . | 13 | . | CAWSVLALRGQYF | TGTGCCTGGAGTGTATTGGCATTACGCGGGCAGTACTTC
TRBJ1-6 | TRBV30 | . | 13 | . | CAWGRETNSPLHF | TGTGCCTGGGGCCGGGAGACTAATTCACCCCTCCACTTT
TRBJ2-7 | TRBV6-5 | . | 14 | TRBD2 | CASTRRSGAYEQYF | TGTGCCAGCACCCGAAGGAGCGGGGCCTACGAGCAGTACTTC
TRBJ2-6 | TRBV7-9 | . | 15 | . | CASGPPSSGANVLTF | TGTGCCAGCGGCCCCCCCAGCTCTGGGGCCAACGTCCTGACTTTC
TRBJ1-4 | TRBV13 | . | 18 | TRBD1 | CASSNPGQGSSVGEKLFF | TGTGCCAGCAGCAACCCGGGACAGGGTTCCTCTGTTGGGGAAAAACTGTTTTTT
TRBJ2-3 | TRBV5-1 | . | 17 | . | CASSLGFTRASTDTQYF | TGCGCCAGCAGCTTGGGGTTTACTAGAGCCAGCACAGATACGCAGTATTTT
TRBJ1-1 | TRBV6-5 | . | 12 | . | CASSQGNTEAFF | TGTGCCAGCAGCCAGGGCAACACTGAAGCTTTCTTT
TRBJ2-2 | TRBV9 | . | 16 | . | CASSVDAGANTGELFF | TGTGCCAGCAGCGTAGATGCGGGGGCCAACACCGGGGAGCTGTTTTTT
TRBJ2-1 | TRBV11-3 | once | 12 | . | CASSSSPGEQFF | TGTGCCAGCAGCTCCAGCCCGGGTGAGCAGTTCTTC
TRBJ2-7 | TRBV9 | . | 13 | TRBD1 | CASSGQEYYEQYF | TGTGCCAGCAGTGGACAGGAATACTACGAGCAGTACTTC
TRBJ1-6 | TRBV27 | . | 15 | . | CASSSDVVANSPLHF | TGTGCCAGCAGTTCCGACGTGGTAGCTAATTCACCCCTCCACTTT
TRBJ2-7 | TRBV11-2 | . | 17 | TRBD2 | CASSQGLAGASSYEQYF | TGTGCCAGCAGCCAAGGACTAGCGGGGGCGAGCTCCTACGAGCAGTACTTC
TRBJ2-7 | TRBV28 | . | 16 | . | CASSFRIARTPYEQYF | TGTGCCAGCAGTTTCCGGATCGCACGGACTCCCTACGAGCAGTACTTC
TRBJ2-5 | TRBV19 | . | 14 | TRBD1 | CASRGTGMGETQYF | TGTGCCAGTAGGGGGACAGGGATGGGAGAGACCCAGTACTTC
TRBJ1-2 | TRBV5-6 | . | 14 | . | CASRSRGGGYGYTF | TGTGCCAGCAGGTCGCGGGGGGGCGGCTATGGCTACACCTTC
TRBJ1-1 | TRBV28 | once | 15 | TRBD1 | CASSPPGQGSREAFF | TGTGCCAGCAGCCCACCCGGACAGGGGAGTAGGGAAGCTTTCTTT
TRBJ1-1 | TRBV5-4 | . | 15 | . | CASSLAEAGNTEAFF | TGTGCCAGCAGCTTGGCGGAGGCAGGGAACACTGAAGCTTTCTTT
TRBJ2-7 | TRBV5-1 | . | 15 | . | CASSLVPGVPYEQYF | TGCGCCAGCAGCTTGGTCCCAGGGGTCCCCTACGAGCAGTACTTC
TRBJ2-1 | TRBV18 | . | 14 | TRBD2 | CASSPTSGGNEQFF | TGTGCCAGCTCCCCGACTAGCGGGGGCAATGAGCAGTTCTTC
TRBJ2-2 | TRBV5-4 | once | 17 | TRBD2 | CASSLGLAGMNTGELFF | TGTGCCAGCAGCTTAGGGCTAGCGGGGATGAACACCGGGGAGCTGTTTTTT
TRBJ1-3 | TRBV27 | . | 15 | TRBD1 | CASSLSSGGGNTIYF | TGTGCCAGCAGTTTATCCTCAGGGGGTGGAAACACCATATATTTT
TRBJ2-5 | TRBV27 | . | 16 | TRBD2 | CASSDLLAGGPETQYF | TGTGCCAGCAGTGATCTTCTAGCGGGAGGGCCAGAGACCCAGTACTTC